Shown below are 13 T cell receptor beta chains from a single sample sequenced in a study of cytomegalovirus exposure and HLA in healthy donors (dated by TCRdb to the late 2010s). The receptor library was made with the immunoSEQ multiplex PCR assay. For the multiplex PCR, a mixture combining 60 forward primers for TCR Vbeta segments and 13 reverse primers for TCR Jbeta segments was used. The clones in this table, taken by TCRdb from immuneACCESS, are in-frame only. Not every clone is retained; where verified, under half of the shortfall comes from an unresolved V gene, and the cause of the rest is unknown. Across this sample there are 150,000 or so clones, with approximately 80% seen only once. The ten largest clones capture 0.65% to 0.85% of the sample. The material sequenced was PBMCs. The source is a female donor in good health and CMV-seronegative.

On this clone itself: One end of the junction varies from germline; a read error may be responsible. V is TRBV7-9 and J is TRBJ2-1; either TRBD1 or TRBD2 may supply D (5 bases each). Germline V gene data show CDR1 as SEHNR and CDR2 as FQNEAQ (reference sequence). The CDR3 extends over 12 amino acids. CDR3 protein: CSSGHSYNEQFF. DNA of the CDR3: TGTTCCAGCGGACATTCCTACAATGAGCAGTTCTTC.

This rearrangement joins TRBV5-6 to TRBJ1-4; D might be TRBD1 (5 bases). The germline V gene encodes CDR1 SGHDT and CDR2 YYEEEE. The CDR3 runs to 15 residues. Trimming cost V 0 bases and J 8 bases, with 14 bases left between them. CDR3 nucleotides: TGTGCCAGCAGCTTGGCTGGCAGGGTCAAGGAAAAACTGTTTTTT. This translates into CASSLAGRVKEKLFF.

The chain has TRBV7-9 and TRBJ2-5, with D possibly matching TRBD1 (6 bases). The V end lost 10 bases, the J end lost 4 bases, and 19 bases lay between the germline ends. Germline CDR1 reads SEHNR; CDR2 reads FQNEAQ (reference sequence). The CDR3 extends over 14 amino acids. CDR3 nucleotide sequence: TGTGCCACCGGGCTAAACAGGGCTATAGAGACCCAGTACTTC. Encoded protein: CATGLNRAIETQYF.

This clone was observed a few times. This chain uses TRBV6-5 with TRBJ1-1; TRBD1 matches 9 bases. The ends lost 6 bases at V and 6 bases at J; junction bases unmatched: 8. Germline V gene lookup returns CDR1 MNHEY and CDR2 SVGAGI. The CDR3 is 14 amino acids. The CDR3, as DNA: TGTGCCAGCAGCATACAGGGGGCTGGCCCTGAAGCTTTCTTT. Its protein is CASSIQGAGPEAFF.

This chain links TRBV28 with TRBJ2-3; TRBD2 aligns across 10 bases. The length of the CDR3 is 15 residues. The trim removed 4 bases at V and 3 bases at J, leaving 4 bases unmatched. Germline CDR1 reads MDHEN; CDR2 reads SYDVKM. CDR3 nucleotides: TGTGCCAGCAGTTCGACTAGCGGGTGGACAGATACGCAGTATTTT. Its protein is CASSSTSGWTDTQYF. Full variable domain (outside the CDR3, taken from reference TRBV28 and TRBJ2-3): DVKVTQSSRYLVKRTGEKVFLECVQDMDHENMFWYRQDPGLGLRLIYFSYDVKMKEKGDIPEGYSVSREKKERFSLILESASTNQTSMYLCASSSTSGWTDTQYFGPGTRLTVL.

The chain joins TRBV11-2 to TRBJ1-1; TRBD1 aligns across 7 bases. The CDR3 is made up of 16 amino acids. Germline V gene data show CDR1 as SGHAT and CDR2 as FQNNGV. Trimming at V came to 3 bases and at J to 2 bases, leaving 9 bases not matched to a gene. CDR3 sequence reads: CASSLNSGTANTEAFF. In DNA form, the CDR3 reads TGTGCCAGCAGCTTGAACTCCGGGACAGCCAACACTGAAGCTTTCTTT.

The chain couples TRBV5-5 to TRBJ1-1; no clear D gene. Germline CDR1 is SGHKS and CDR2 is YYEKEE (reference sequence). The CDR3 runs to 12 residues. V gave up 4 bases and J gave up 0 bases, with 4 bases separating them. CDR3 loop: CASSPLNTEAFF. CDR3 in DNA: TGTGCCAGCAGCCCCTTGAACACTGAAGCTTTCTTT.

This clone was recorded a few times. The V gene is TRBV10-3, the J gene TRBJ2-7; perhaps TRBD2 as D (6 bases). With 4 bases removed from V and 2 bases from J, the gap between germline ends came to 15 bases. Germline V gives CDR1 ENHRY, CDR2 SYGVKD. This CDR3 contains 15 residues. CDR3 protein: CAISGGTLSPYEQYF. The CDR3 bases are TGTGCCATCAGTGGGGGGACTCTTTCCCCCTACGAGCAGTACTTC.

The chain has TRBV7-7 and TRBJ1-1; 8 bases are shared with TRBD1. Germline-derived CDR1 and CDR2 are SSHAT and FNYEAQ (reference sequence). Germline trimming cut 4 bases from V and 2 bases from J; bases unmatched to any gene: 15. The CDR3 runs 18 residues. CDR3 DNA sequence: TGTGCCAGCAGCTCTCCCGGTGCAGGGGGCCACGGCAACACTGAAGCTTTCTTT. Amino acid sequence: CASSSPGAGGHGNTEAFF.

Worth noting for this clone: The junction differs from germline at one of its ends, possibly a read error. The chain combines TRBV7-2 with TRBJ1-2, with unresolved D. Germline loops: CDR1 SGHTA, CDR2 FQGNSA. The length of the CDR3 is 13 residues. This CDR3 is CASSLALTYDYTF. The CDR3 DNA is TGTGCCAGCAGCTTAGCATTAACATATGACTACACCTTC.

About this clone itself: Within the sample, other DNA sequences also encode this same CDR3. The chain recombines TRBV28 with TRBJ2-7, with a tentative D call TRBD1 (6 bases). The ends were cut back, 6 bases at V and 4 bases at J, with 10 bases in the middle. Germline values: CDR1 MDHEN, CDR2 SYDVKM. The CDR3 sequence is 12 residues long. The CDR3 DNA reads TGTGCCAGCAGCCTAACAGGGTACGAGCAGTACTTC. Its translation: CASSLTGYEQYF.

The chain links TRBV20-1 to TRBJ2-3, with D possibly TRBD2 on 6 matching bases. V lost 6 bases, J lost 4 bases, and 8 bases lay in between. CDR1 is DFQATT, CDR2 SNEGSKA, per germline (reference sequence). This CDR3 contains 11 residues. The CDR3 DNA reads TGCAGTGCAGGAGGGGCAGATACGCAGTATTTT. Protein: CSAGGADTQYF.

The V gene is TRBV29-1, the J gene TRBJ1-2; D unclear. V dropped 4 bases and J dropped 7 bases, with 10 bases sitting between them. The CDR3 is 11 amino acids. Germline V gene sequence: CDR1 SQVTM, CDR2 ANQGSEA. CDR3 protein: CSVGAGAGYTF. DNA for the CDR3: TGCAGCGTTGGGGCCGGTGCTGGCTACACCTTC.